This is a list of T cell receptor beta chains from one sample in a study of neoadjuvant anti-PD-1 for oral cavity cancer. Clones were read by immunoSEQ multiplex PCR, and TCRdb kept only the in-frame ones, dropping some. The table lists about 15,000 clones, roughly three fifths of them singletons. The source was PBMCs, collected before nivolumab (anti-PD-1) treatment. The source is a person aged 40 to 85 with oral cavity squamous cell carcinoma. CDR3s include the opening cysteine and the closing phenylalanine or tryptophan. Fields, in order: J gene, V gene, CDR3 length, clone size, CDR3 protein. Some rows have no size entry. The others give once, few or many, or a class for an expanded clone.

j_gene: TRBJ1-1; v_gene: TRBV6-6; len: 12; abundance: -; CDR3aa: CASRPAGAEAFF
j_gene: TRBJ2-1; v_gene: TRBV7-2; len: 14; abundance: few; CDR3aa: CASSLVSGYNEQFF
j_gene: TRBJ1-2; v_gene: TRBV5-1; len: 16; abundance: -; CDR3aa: CASSGGGTASNYGYTF
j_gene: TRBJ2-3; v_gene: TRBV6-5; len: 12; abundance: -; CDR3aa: CASRGTTDTQYF
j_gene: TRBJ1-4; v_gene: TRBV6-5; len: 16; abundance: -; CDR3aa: CASSYSSGLTNEKLFF
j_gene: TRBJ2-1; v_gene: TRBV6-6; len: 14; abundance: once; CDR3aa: CASKGTGSYNEQFF
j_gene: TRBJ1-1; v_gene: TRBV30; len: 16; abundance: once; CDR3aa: CAWSRGTGTLNTEAFF
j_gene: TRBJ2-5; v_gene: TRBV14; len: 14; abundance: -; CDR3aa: CASSQVDHLETQYF
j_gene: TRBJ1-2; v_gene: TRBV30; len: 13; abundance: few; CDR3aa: CAWSFQGARGYTF
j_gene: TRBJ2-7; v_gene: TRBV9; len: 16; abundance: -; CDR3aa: CASSVGGGQGITEQYF
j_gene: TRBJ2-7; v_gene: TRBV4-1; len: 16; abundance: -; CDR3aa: CASSQEVASGIYEQYF
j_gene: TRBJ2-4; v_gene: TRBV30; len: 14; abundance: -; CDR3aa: CAWSPHSGANIQYF
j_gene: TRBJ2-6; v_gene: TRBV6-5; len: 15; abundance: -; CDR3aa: CASSPGPPGANVLTF
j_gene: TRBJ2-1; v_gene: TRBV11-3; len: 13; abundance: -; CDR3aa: CASGGGDPNEQFF
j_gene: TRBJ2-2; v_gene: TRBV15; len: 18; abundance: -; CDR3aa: CATSRWGTSGGNTGELFF
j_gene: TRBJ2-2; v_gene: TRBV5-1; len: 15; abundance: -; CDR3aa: CASSFYSLDGGELFF
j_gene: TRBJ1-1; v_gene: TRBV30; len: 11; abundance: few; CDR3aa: CAWSDSTEAFF
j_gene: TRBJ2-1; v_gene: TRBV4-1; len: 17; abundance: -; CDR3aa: CASSQGTWRGSYNEQFF
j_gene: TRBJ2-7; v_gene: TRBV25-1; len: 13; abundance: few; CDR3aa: CASRDSGSYEQYF
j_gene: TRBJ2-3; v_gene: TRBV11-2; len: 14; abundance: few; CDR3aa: CASSLQRGPDTQYF
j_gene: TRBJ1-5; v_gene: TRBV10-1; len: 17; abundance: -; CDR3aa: CASSDRPTRGGNQPQHF
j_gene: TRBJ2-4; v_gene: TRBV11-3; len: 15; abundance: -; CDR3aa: CASIPSPVGGNIQYF
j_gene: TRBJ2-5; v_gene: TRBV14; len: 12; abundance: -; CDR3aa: CASSKTGETQYF
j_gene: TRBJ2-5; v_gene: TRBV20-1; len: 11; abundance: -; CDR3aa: CSAVRQGTQYF
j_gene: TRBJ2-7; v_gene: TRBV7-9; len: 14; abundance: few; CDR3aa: CASSLGGTGYEQYF
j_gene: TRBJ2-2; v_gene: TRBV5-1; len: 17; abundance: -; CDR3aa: CASSLAEAGRYTGELFF
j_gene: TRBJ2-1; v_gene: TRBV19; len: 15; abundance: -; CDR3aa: CASSIPQTLAREQFF
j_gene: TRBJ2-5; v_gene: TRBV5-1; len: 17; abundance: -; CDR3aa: CASSLGLAGGRQETQYF
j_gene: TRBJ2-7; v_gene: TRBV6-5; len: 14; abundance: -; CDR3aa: CASSPQADSYEQYF
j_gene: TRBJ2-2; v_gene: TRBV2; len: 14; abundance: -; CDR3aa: CASKTTTNTGELFF
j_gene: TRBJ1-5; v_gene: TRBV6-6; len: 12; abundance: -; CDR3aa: CAAQTGNQPQHF
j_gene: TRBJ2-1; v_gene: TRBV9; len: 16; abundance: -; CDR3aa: CASSVAPQGADNEQFF
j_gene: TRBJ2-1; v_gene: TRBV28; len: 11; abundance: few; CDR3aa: CATYRGHEQFF
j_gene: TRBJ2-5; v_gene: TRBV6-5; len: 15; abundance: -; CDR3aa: CASSYQGLTQETQYF
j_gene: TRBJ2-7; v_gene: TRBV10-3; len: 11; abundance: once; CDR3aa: CAISDAYEQYF
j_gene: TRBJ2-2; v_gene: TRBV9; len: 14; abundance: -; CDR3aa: CASSPSINTGELFF
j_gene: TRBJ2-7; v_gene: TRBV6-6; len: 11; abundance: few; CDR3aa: CASSNIYEQYF
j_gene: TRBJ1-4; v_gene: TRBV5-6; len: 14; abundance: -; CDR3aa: CASSLLQTNEKLFF
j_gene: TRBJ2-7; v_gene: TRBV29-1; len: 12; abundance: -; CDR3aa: CSVNDREHEQYF
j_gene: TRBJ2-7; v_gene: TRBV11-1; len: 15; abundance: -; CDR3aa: CASSPYRGFSYEQYF
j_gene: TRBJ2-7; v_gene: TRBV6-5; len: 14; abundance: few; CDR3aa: CASSQGGGRSQQYF
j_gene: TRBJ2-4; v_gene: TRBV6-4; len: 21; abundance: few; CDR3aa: CASSDNRTHDSGDIAKNIQYF
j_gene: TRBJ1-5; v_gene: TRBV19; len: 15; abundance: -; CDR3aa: CASSIGTGYNQPQHF
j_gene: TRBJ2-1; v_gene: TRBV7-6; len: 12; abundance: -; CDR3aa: CASSLQRNEQFF
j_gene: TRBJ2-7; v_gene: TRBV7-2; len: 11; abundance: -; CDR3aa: CASSPLYEQYF
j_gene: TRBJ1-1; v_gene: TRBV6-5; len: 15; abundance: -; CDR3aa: CASSYRTAQNTEAFF
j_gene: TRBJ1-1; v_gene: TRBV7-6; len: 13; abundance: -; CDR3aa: CASSSGQLTEAFF
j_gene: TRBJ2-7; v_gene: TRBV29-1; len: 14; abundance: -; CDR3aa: CSVAAAGFRNEQYF
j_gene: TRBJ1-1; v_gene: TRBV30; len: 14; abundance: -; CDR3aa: CAWSVQEGGTEAFF
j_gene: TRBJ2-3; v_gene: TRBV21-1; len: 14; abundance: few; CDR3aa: CASSGQGRGDTQYF
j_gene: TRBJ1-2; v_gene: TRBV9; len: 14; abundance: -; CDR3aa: CASSGQMGPYGYTF
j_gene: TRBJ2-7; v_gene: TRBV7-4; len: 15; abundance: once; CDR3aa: CASSFPDNSSYEQYF
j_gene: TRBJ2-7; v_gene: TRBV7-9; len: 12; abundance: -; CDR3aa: CASSSQGGEQYF
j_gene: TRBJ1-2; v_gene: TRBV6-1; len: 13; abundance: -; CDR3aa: CAGTHSGYYGYTF